The 23 T cell receptor beta chains in this list originate from one sample, sequenced in a study of blood T cells in healthy people across ages. Then a second PCR, running about 6 to 12 cycles, was carried out with a sample-barcoded 5' primer and a J-beta primer mix. TCRdb called the 5' RACE reads again in MiXCR, with one record for every CDR3 protein. The sample includes approximately 1.5 million distinct CDR3 sequences, about 32% of them seen just once. The sequenced material came from blood. The receptors were gathered from a woman in her twenties or thirties in good health.

The chain joins TRBV3-1 to TRBJ1-1, with 7 bases identical to TRBD1. Per germline, CDR1 LGHDT and CDR2 YNNKEL (reference sequence). The CDR3 loop spans 13 amino acids. Trimming took 3 bases from V and 7 from J; bases not matched to a gene: 5. For the CDR3, the DNA is TGTGCCAGCAGCCAGGAGACAGGGAGTGAAGCTTTCTTT. Its protein product is CASSQETGSEAFF.

In its sample, this clonotype was seen a few times. This chain joins TRBV7-9 and TRBJ2-1; tentatively, D is TRBD2 (6 bases). Germline V gives CDR1 SEHNR, CDR2 FQNEAQ (reference sequence). Between the trimmed V and J ends, which lost 11 bases and 2 bases, there was a span of 28 bases. The CDR3 extends over 18 amino acids. This CDR3 is CAAGTSIAGNEPYNEQFF. CDR3 in DNA: TGTGCCGCGGGAACATCAATCGCGGGGAATGAGCCCTACAATGAGCAGTTCTTC.

The genes are TRBV7-9 and TRBJ1-2, with 9 bases fitting TRBD1. The CDR3 extends over 17 amino acids. Trimming at V came to 5 bases and at J to 2 bases, leaving 12 bases not matched to a gene. Germline V gene sequence: CDR1 SEHNR, CDR2 FQNEAQ (reference sequence). The CDR3 is CASSLPGQGPFNYGYTF. As DNA, the CDR3 is TGTGCCAGCAGCCTACCGGGACAGGGACCGTTCAACTATGGCTACACCTTC.

The chain joins TRBV29-1 to TRBJ2-7; possible D gene TRBD1, 6 bases. Germline assignment: CDR1 SQVTM and CDR2 ANQGSEA. The CDR3 runs 14 residues. Trimming pared 5 bases from V and 0 bases from J, leaving 14 bases between. The CDR3 reads CSVTWTDSSYEQYF. CDR3 sequence (DNA): TGCAGCGTTACCTGGACAGACAGCTCCTACGAGCAGTACTTC.

The chain employs TRBV27 and TRBJ2-7; D is perhaps TRBD1 (6 bases). The V and J ends lost 5 bases and 1 base respectively, with 18 bases between them. CDR1 is MNHEY and CDR2 is SMNVEV in the germline V gene (reference sequence). CDR3 length: 16 amino acids. The CDR3 DNA is TGTGCCAGCAGTGCCATCCGCCCGACAGGTTCCTACGAGCAGTACTTC. It specifies CASSAIRPTGSYEQYF.

This clonotype was counted a few times. The rearrangement uses TRBV2 and TRBJ2-5, with no clear D. This CDR3 contains 15 residues. V was pared by 7 bases and J by 5 bases, with 20 bases between. Germline values: CDR1 SNHLY, CDR2 FYNNEI. DNA of the CDR3: TGTGCCAGCACCGGTCTTTCATGGAGCTGGGAGACCCAGTACTTC. Its protein product is CASTGLSWSWETQYF. Full variable domain (missing parts from reference TRBV2 and TRBJ2-5): EPEVTQTPSHQVTQMGQEVILRCVPISNHLYFYWYRQILGQKVEFLVSFYNNEISEKSEIFDDQFSVERPDGSNFTLKIRSTKLEDSAMYFCASTGLSWSWETQYFGPGTRLLVL.

This clonotype was recorded many times. The chain has TRBV5-1 and TRBJ2-5; 7 nucleotides match TRBD1. Germline V gene lookup returns CDR1 SGHRS and CDR2 YFSETQ. J gave up 2 bases and V 4 bases, and 11 bases lay outside the gene matches. The CDR3 runs 16 residues. The CDR3 spells CASSLIPGQSQETQYF. CDR3 sequence (DNA): TGCGCCAGCAGCCTGATACCGGGACAGTCTCAAGAGACCCAGTACTTC.

This chain joins TRBV7-9 and TRBJ2-3, with D hard to call. The V and J ends lost 7 bases and 2 bases respectively, with 19 bases between them. This CDR3 region has 16 residues. Germline CDR1 and CDR2: SEHNR and FQNEAQ (reference sequence). This CDR3 reads CASMRRAAFNTDTQYF. The CDR3 region has the DNA TGTGCCAGCATGCGAAGGGCAGCCTTTAACACAGATACGCAGTATTTT.

V usage is TRBV6-5 and J usage is TRBJ1-1, with 7 bases identical to TRBD1. V trimming: 5 bases; J trimming: 4 bases; junction bases outside the gene matches: 7. The CDR3 extends over 14 amino acids. Per germline, CDR1 MNHEY and CDR2 SVGAGI. The CDR3 DNA sequence: TGTGCCAGCAGTGCCCGGGACAGACCCACTGAAGCTTTCTTT. Its protein is CASSARDRPTEAFF.

The chain is built from TRBV4-1 and TRBJ2-1, with TRBD2 matching 10 bases. V lost 0 bases, J lost 4 bases, and 3 bases stayed unmatched. Germline V gives CDR1 MGHRA, CDR2 YSYEKL. The CDR3 is 16 residues long. This CDR3 is CASSQEGLAFYNEQFF. In nucleotides, the CDR3 is TGCGCCAGCAGCCAAGAGGGACTAGCGTTTTACAATGAGCAGTTCTTC.

The chain uses TRBV4-3 and TRBJ1-2; D gene uncertain. Germline lookup yields CDR1 LGHNA and CDR2 YSLEER. Trimming took off 0 bases at V and 4 bases at J, with 12 bases between the two ends. There are 15 residues in the CDR3. The CDR3 coding sequence is TGCGCCAGCAGCCAAGAGTCTTATCGGGGCTATGGCTACACCTTC. This codes for CASSQESYRGYGYTF.

The CDR3 nucleotides read TGTGCCAGCAGTTACTCTTATACCGAGATGAACACTGAAGCTTTCTTT. Translation gives CASSYSYTEMNTEAFF. The chain is built from TRBV6-6 and TRBJ1-1, with unresolved D. Per germline, CDR1 MNHNY and CDR2 SVGAGI (reference sequence). There are 16 residues in the CDR3. Between the trimmed V and J ends, which lost 0 bases and 0 bases, there was a span of 11 bases.

This clonotype was counted a few times. This chain joins TRBV28 and TRBJ2-1, with 7 bases identical to TRBD1. After removal of 5 bases from V and 3 bases from J, the junction contained 7 bases not matched to a gene. Germline V gene sequence: CDR1 MDHEN, CDR2 SYDVKM. This CDR3 comprises 15 residues. CDR3 region: CASSPETGHYNEQFF. In DNA, the CDR3 is TGTGCCAGCAGTCCCGAGACAGGGCACTACAATGAGCAGTTCTTC.

A word on this clonotype: A much larger clonotype is one base distant, so this may be a read error. The J gene is TRBJ1-4, the V gene TRBV5-5; D is perhaps TRBD1 (5 bases). The CDR3 has 14 residues. Germline-derived CDR1 and CDR2 are SGHKS and YYEKEE (reference sequence). The germline V and J ends were trimmed by 0 bases and 7 bases, with 10 bases remaining between them. The CDR3 region has the DNA TGTGCCAGCAGCTTGGACAGGACCGCTGAAAAACTGTTTTTT. It yields the protein CASSLDRTAEKLFF.

The V call is TRBV5-1, the J call TRBJ2-5; D might be TRBD1 or TRBD2, each matching 5 bases. CDR1 is SGHRS and CDR2 is YFSETQ in the germline V gene. The CDR3 consists of 15 residues. Trimming pared 0 bases from V and 5 bases from J, leaving 14 bases between. CDR3 nucleotide sequence: TGCGCCAGCAGCTTGGCTCTGCAGGGACCGGAGACCCAGTACTTC. This encodes CASSLALQGPETQYF. Drawing the rest from reference TRBV5-1 and TRBJ2-5, the complete variable domain is KAGVTQTPRYLIKTRGQQVTLSCSPISGHRSVSWYQQTPGQGLQFLFEYFSETQRNKGNFPGRFSGRQFSNSRSEMNVSTLELGDSALYLCASSLALQGPETQYFGPGTRLLVL.

The V gene is TRBV10-3, the J gene TRBJ2-7, with no clear D. The CDR3 runs 14 residues. Germline CDR1 and CDR2: ENHRY and SYGVKD. The V end was cut by 3 bases, the J end by 1 base, with 10 bases between. The DNA of the CDR3 is TGTGCCATCAGTGATTTGAGGAGATCCTACGAGCAGTACTTC. Protein: CAISDLRRSYEQYF.

Of note for this clonotype: At one boundary the junction diverges from the germline segment, which might be a read error. This chain connects TRBV4-1 to TRBJ2-5, with 7 bases fitting TRBD1. The CDR3 loop spans 16 amino acids. The V gene's germline CDR1 is MGHRA and CDR2 YSYEKL. The CDR3 protein is CVSSQGRGSLVETQYF. Here the CDR3 DNA reads TGCGTCAGCAGCCAAGGCAGGGGGTCGCTGGTGGAGACCCAGTACTTC.

This clonotype was detected ten times or more. The V and J genes are TRBV7-2 and TRBJ2-1, with D perhaps assigned TRBD1 or TRBD2 (5 bases each). V lost 5 bases and J lost 9, with 14 bases in between. The CDR3 totals 13 residues. Germline-derived CDR1 and CDR2 are SGHTA and FQGNSA. CDR3 DNA: TGTGCCAGCAGCGGGACCAGGAGCGGTGAGCAGTTCTTC. It specifies CASSGTRSGEQFF. Looking up the rest from reference TRBV7-2 and TRBJ2-1 gives the full variable domain: GAGVSQSPSNKVTEKGKDVELRCDPISGHTALYWYRQSLGQGLEFLIYFQGNSAPDKSGLPSDRFSAERTGGSVSTLTIQRTQQEDSAVYLCASSGTRSGEQFFGPGTRLTVL.

The chain couples TRBV6-2 or TRBV6-3 to TRBJ1-2; 8 positions match TRBD1. V dropped 4 bases and J dropped 2; count of bases not matched to a gene: 6. The germline gives CDR1 MNHEY, CDR2 SVGEGT. CDR3 length: 15 amino acids. CDR3 DNA: TGTGCCAGCAGTTCGGACAGGGTAGGGAACTATGGCTACACCTTC. As protein: CASSSDRVGNYGYTF.

This clonotype occurred a few times. The rearrangement uses TRBV27 and TRBJ1-4; D ambiguous. The CDR3 extends over 15 amino acids. Germline V gives CDR1 MNHEY, CDR2 SMNVEV (reference sequence). Trimming left V 1 base short and J 0 bases short, with 6 bases between. The CDR3 DNA follows: TGTGCCAGCAGTTTATACCCCGCAACTAATGAAAAACTGTTTTTT. Residues: CASSLYPATNEKLFF.

The gene calls are TRBV6-1 and TRBJ2-2, with D uncertain. CDR3 size: 15 residues. Germline values: CDR1 MNHNS, CDR2 SASEGT. V lost 6 bases, J lost 6 bases, and 17 bases lay in between. The CDR3 loop reads CASSPPSRAAGELFF. In nucleotides, the CDR3 is TGTGCCAGCAGCCCGCCCTCCCGGGCGGCCGGGGAGCTGTTTTTT.

This clonotype came up a few times. The chain carries TRBV20-1 and TRBJ2-7; 7 positions match TRBD1. The germline V gene has CDR1 DFQATT and CDR2 SNEGSKA (reference sequence). V was pared by 5 bases and J by 7 bases, with 11 bases of the junction left unmatched. The CDR3 is 13 residues long. CDR3 sequence (DNA): TGCAGTGCTCGACAGGGAGTAAGGGGGGAGCAGTACTTC. Protein sequence: CSARQGVRGEQYF.

This clonotype was detected only a few times. The J gene is TRBJ2-7, the V gene TRBV18; D unresolved. Germline-derived CDR1 and CDR2 are KGHSH and LQKENI. V was trimmed by 5 bases and J by 7 bases, leaving 9 bases between them. The CDR3 loop spans 11 amino acids. The CDR3 DNA reads as TGTGCCAGCTCATCGACGGTAGAGCAGTACTTC. Its translation is CASSSTVEQYF.